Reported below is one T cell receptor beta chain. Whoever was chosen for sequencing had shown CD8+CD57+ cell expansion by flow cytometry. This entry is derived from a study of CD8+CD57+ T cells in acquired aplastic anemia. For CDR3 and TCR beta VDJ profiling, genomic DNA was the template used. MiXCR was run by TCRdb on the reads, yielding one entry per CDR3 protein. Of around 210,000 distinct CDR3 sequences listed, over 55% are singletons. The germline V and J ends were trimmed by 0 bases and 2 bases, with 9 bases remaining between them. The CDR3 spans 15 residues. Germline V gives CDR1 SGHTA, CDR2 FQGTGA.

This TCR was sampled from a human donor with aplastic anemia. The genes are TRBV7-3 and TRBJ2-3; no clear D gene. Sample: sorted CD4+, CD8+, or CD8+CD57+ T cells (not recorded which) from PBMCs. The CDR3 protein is CASSLTFGDTDTQYF. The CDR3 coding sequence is TGTGCCAGCAGCTTAACATTCGGTGACACAGATACGCAGTATTTT.